What follows are 18 T cell receptor beta chains derived from one specimen sequenced in a study of shared clonotypes between healthy human individuals. Profiled with immunoSEQ multiplex PCR; TCRdb holds only in-frame clones, not every one. Of 550,000 to 850,000 clones in the sample, less than 85% were seen once. Sequencing was done on a sample of memory CD4+ T cells sorted from blood. Subset of the sample: CD45RA-negative fraction. Receptors originate from a young woman in good health.

CDR3 in amino acids: CASTPPAADYEQYF. The DNA for the CDR3 is TGTGCCAGCACCCCTCCAGCGGCGGACTACGAGCAGTACTTC. This chain uses TRBV9 with TRBJ2-7; a possible D gene is TRBD2 (5 bases). There are 14 residues in the CDR3. Between the trimmed V and J ends, which lost 6 bases and 3 bases, there was a span of 16 bases. Per germline, CDR1 SGDLS and CDR2 YYNGEE.

This clone was recorded once. J is TRBJ2-1 and V is TRBV11-3; D unresolved. V lost 1 base and J lost 4, with 14 bases in between. Per the germline V gene, CDR1 is SGHNT and CDR2 is YENEEA. CDR3 size: 16 residues. CDR3 in DNA: TGTGCCAGCAGCTTAGGTCAGGAGTACGAGTACAATGAGCAGTTCTTC. Translation gives CASSLGQEYEYNEQFF.

The genes are TRBV5-8 and TRBJ1-1, with 8 positions matching TRBD1. J was trimmed by 1 base and V by 7 bases; bases with no gene match: 9. Germline CDR1 reads SGHTS; CDR2 reads YDEGEE. CDR3 length: 15 amino acids. This chain's CDR3 is CASGHAGTGNTEAFF. Written as DNA, the CDR3 is TGTGCCAGCGGCCATGCCGGGACAGGGAACACTGAAGCTTTCTTT. The full variable domain, rest sourced from reference TRBV5-8 and TRBJ1-1, is EAGVTQSPTHLIKTRGQQATLRCSPISGHTSVYWYQQALGLGLQFLLWYDEGEERNRGNFPPRFSGRQFPNYSSELNVNALELEDSALYLCASGHAGTGNTEAFFGQGTRLTVV.

This clone has at least ten counts. J is TRBJ1-1 and V is TRBV6-1, with TRBD1 matching 12 bases. This CDR3 has 20 amino acids. The germline gives CDR1 MNHNS, CDR2 SASEGT. V dropped 1 base and J dropped 2; count of bases not matched to a gene: 14. Here the CDR3 reads CASSEGRDRGRWLSNTEAFF. DNA of the CDR3: TGTGCCAGCAGTGAAGGTAGGGACAGGGGGCGATGGCTGAGTAACACTGAAGCTTTCTTT.

This clone appeared a single time. The rearrangement joins TRBV2 to TRBJ1-1; D might be TRBD1 (6 bases). Trimming cost V 7 bases and J 5 bases, with 11 bases left between them. The CDR3 extends over 12 amino acids. Germline V lookup: CDR1 SNHLY, CDR2 FYNNEI. Written as DNA, the CDR3 is TGTGCCAGCATCGGACAGAGTACTGAAGCTTTCTTT. Translating gives CASIGQSTEAFF.

CDR3 bases: TGTGCCAGCAGTTCCACGGTTATGGTACCCGTTGGCTACACCTTC. Protein product: CASSSTVMVPVGYTF. The chain couples TRBV7-2 to TRBJ1-2; D is undetermined. V was cut by 6 bases and J by 7 bases, with 21 bases left in between. The CDR3 spans 15 residues. Germline CDR1 is SGHTA and CDR2 is FQGNSA.

The J gene is TRBJ2-3, the V gene TRBV4-1; 7 nucleotides align to TRBD2. Germline trimming cut 4 bases from V and 9 bases from J; bases unmatched to any gene: 7. The germline V gene encodes CDR1 MGHRA and CDR2 YSYEKL. The CDR3 runs 13 residues. In nucleotides, the CDR3 is TGCGCCAGCAGCCGGGGGGGTCAGGACACGCAGTATTTT. Amino acid sequence: CASSRGGQDTQYF.

V and J are TRBV7-3 and TRBJ2-1, with D perhaps being TRBD1 or TRBD2 (5 bases each). V lost 5 bases to trimming and J lost 8 bases, with 22 bases between them. This CDR3 region has 16 residues. Germline CDR1 SGHTA, CDR2 FQGTGA. CDR3 in amino acids: CASSPGLGRGLDEQFF. In DNA form, the CDR3 reads TGTGCCAGCAGCCCTGGACTGGGGCGAGGTTTGGATGAGCAGTTCTTC.

This clone was picked up one time. The chain employs TRBV2 and TRBJ1-5, with a possible D match to TRBD1 (6 bases). V lost 4 bases, J lost 0 bases, and 7 bases lay in between. From germline, CDR1 is SNHLY and CDR2 FYNNEI. This CDR3 is 14 amino acids long. The DNA of the CDR3 is TGTGCCAGCAGTGGGACAGATAGCAATCAGCCCCAGCATTTT. Its protein product is CASSGTDSNQPQHF.

This rearrangement joins TRBV10-3 to TRBJ1-3; 8 positions match TRBD1. Trimming at V came to 3 bases and at J to 8 bases, leaving 15 bases not matched to a gene. This CDR3 spans 17 amino acids. CDR1 is ENHRY, CDR2 SYGVKD, per germline. Written as DNA, the CDR3 is TGTGCCATCAGTGACCGGGACAGGATCACCTTGGTGGACACCATATATTTT. Encoded protein: CAISDRDRITLVDTIYF.

The V call is TRBV18, the J call TRBJ2-7; maybe TRBD1 (5 bases). Between the trimmed V and J ends, which lost 4 bases and 5 bases, there was a span of 6 bases. Germline V gene sequence: CDR1 KGHSH, CDR2 LQKENI. This CDR3 is built from 11 residues. CDR3 loop: CASSLRDEQYF. CDR3 nucleotide sequence: TGTGCCAGCTCACTCAGGGACGAGCAGTACTTC.

The genes are TRBV7-8 and TRBJ1-2; D uncertain. V shed 5 bases and J shed 1 base, with 14 bases lying between them. The CDR3 length is 15 residues. Germline-derived CDR1 and CDR2 are SGHVS and FQNEAQ. The CDR3 nucleotides are TGTGCCAGCAGCCAAAGAAGGGTCGGTAACTATGGCTACACCTTC. Translated: CASSQRRVGNYGYTF.

The V gene is TRBV5-1, the J gene TRBJ1-2; 7 bases agree with TRBD1. V was pared by 1 base and J by 2 bases, with 17 bases of the junction left unmatched. This CDR3 contains 19 residues. CDR1 and CDR2 from the germline V gene are SGHRS and YFSETQ. The CDR3, as DNA: TGCGCCAGCAGCTTGCCCCAGAGGAGAGGACAGGAGGTAAACTATGGCTACACCTTC. This gives the protein CASSLPQRRGQEVNYGYTF.

The chain recombines TRBV28 with TRBJ1-5, with a weak D call TRBD1 (5 bases). Trimming shortened V by 7 bases and J by 2 bases, and 15 bases separated the two germline ends. There are 15 residues in the CDR3. In germline, CDR1 is MDHEN, CDR2 SYDVKM. The CDR3 reads CASTGRGSGNQPQHF. CDR3 in DNA: TGTGCCAGCACCGGACGGGGGTCTGGCAATCAGCCCCAGCATTTT. Supplemented by reference TRBV28 and TRBJ1-5, the full variable domain reads DVKVTQSSRYLVKRTGEKVFLECVQDMDHENMFWYRQDPGLGLRLIYFSYDVKMKEKGDIPEGYSVSREKKERFSLILESASTNQTSMYLCASTGRGSGNQPQHFGDGTRLSIL.

The J gene is TRBJ1-1, the V gene TRBV19, with a weak D call TRBD1 (6 bases). V lost 4 bases to trimming and J lost 4 bases, with 10 bases between them. From germline, CDR1 is LNHDA and CDR2 SQIVND (reference sequence). This CDR3 has 13 residues. CDR3 protein: CASSTLGATEAFF. CDR3 sequence (DNA): TGTGCCAGTAGTACGCTGGGGGCCACTGAAGCTTTCTTT.

This clone was counted a single time. Other DNA sequences in this sample translate to the same CDR3. The chain is built from TRBV19 and TRBJ2-1; 9 bases line up with TRBD2. This CDR3 is built from 14 residues. Germline CDR1 LNHDA, CDR2 SQIVND (reference sequence). V was clipped by 2 bases and J by 8 bases; unmatched bases: 4. The CDR3 region has the DNA TGTGCCAGTAGTATACGTAGCGGGAGTGATGAGCAGTTCTTC. It codes for CASSIRSGSDEQFF.

The chain carries TRBV4-2 and TRBJ2-5; D not certain. V shed 1 base and J shed 1 base, with 13 bases lying between them. The CDR3 loop spans 16 amino acids. The germline V gene encodes CDR1 LGHNA and CDR2 YNFKEQ. The CDR3 protein is CASSQGADPTQETQYF. DNA of the CDR3: TGTGCCAGCAGCCAAGGGGCAGACCCGACCCAAGAGACCCAGTACTTC.

The V gene is TRBV28, the J gene TRBJ2-1, with 7 bases fitting TRBD1. V lost 10 bases, J lost 2 bases, and 8 bases stayed unmatched. Looked up from germline, CDR1 is MDHEN and CDR2 is SYDVKM. This CDR3 is 14 amino acids long. The CDR3 sequence is CATKGASPYNEQFF. The CDR3 DNA reads TGTGCCACAAAGGGGGCTAGCCCCTACAATGAGCAGTTCTTC.